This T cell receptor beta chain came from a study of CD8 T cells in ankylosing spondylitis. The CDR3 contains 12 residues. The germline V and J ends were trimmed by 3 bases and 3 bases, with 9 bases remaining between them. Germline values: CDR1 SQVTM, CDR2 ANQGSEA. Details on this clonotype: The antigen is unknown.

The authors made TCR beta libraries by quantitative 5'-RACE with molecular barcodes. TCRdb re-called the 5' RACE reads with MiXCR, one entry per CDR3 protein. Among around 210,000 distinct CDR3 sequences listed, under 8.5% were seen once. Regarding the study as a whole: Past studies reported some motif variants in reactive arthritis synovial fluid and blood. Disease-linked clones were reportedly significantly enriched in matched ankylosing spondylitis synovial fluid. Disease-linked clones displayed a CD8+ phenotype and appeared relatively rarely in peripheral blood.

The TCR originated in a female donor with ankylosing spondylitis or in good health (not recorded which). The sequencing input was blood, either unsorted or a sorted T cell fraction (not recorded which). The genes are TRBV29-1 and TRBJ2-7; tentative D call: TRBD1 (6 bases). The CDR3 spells CSVDQGNYEQYF. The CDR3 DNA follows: TGCAGCGTTGACCAGGGGAACTACGAGCAGTACTTC.